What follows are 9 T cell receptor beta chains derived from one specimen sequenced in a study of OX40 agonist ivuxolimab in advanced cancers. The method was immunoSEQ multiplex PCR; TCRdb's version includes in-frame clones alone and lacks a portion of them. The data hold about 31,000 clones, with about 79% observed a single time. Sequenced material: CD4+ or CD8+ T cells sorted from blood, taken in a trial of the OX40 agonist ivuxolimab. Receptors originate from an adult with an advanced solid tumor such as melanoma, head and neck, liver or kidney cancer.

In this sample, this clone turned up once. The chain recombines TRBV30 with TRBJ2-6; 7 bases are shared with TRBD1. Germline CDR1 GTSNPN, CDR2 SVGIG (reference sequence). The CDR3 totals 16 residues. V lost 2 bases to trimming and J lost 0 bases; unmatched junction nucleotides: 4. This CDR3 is CAWSNTGVSGANVLTF. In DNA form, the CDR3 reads TGTGCCTGGAGTAATACAGGGGTCTCTGGGGCCAACGTCCTGACTTTC.

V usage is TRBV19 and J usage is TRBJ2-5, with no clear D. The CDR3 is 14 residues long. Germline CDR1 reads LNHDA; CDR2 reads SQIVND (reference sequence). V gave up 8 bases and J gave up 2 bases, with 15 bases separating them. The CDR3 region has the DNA TGTGCCAGTCTGCGTCCCTCCCTTCAAGAGACCCAGTACTTC. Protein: CASLRPSLQETQYF.

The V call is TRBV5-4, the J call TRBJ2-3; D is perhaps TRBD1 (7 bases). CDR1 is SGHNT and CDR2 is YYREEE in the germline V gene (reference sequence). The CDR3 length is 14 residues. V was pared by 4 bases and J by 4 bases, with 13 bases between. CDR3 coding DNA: TGTGCCAGCAGCCAAGGAGGGGGCCCAGATACGCAGTATTTT. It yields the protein CASSQGGGPDTQYF. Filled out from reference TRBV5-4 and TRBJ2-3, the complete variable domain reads ETGVTQSPTHLIKTRGQQVTLRCSSQSGHNTVSWYQQALGQGPQFIFQYYREEENGRGNFPPRFSGLQFPNYSSELNVNALELDDSALYLCASSQGGGPDTQYFGPGTRLTVL.

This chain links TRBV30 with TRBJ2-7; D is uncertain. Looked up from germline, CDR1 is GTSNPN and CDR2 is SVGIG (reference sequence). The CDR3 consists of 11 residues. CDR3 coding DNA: TGTGCTTCGACTGTCTCCTACGAGCAGTACTTC. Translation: CASTVSYEQYF.

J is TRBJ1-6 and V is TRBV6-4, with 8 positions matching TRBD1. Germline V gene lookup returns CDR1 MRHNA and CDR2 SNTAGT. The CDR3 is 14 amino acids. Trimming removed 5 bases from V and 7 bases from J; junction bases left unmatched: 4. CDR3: CASSPDRGNSPLHF. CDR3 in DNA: TGTGCCAGCAGTCCTGACAGGGGAAATTCACCCCTCCACTTT.

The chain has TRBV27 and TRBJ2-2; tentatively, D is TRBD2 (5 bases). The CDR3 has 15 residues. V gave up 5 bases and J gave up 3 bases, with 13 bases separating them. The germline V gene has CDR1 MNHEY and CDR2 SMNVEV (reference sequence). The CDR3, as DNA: TGTGCCAGCAGTCCCGTTCAGAGGGACACCGGGGAGCTGTTTTTT. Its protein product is CASSPVQRDTGELFF.

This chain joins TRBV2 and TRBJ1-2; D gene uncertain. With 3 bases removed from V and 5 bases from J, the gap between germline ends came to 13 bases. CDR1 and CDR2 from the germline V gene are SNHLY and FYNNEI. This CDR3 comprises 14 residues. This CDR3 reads CASSEVRGQYGYTF. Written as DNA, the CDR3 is TGTGCCAGCAGTGAGGTCAGAGGCCAGTATGGCTACACCTTC.

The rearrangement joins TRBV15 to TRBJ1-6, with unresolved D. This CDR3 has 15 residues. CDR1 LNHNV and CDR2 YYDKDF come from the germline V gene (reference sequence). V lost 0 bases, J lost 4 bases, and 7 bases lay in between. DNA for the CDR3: TGTGCCACCAGCAGAGATACTGGTTATAATTCACCCCTCCACTTT. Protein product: CATSRDTGYNSPLHF.

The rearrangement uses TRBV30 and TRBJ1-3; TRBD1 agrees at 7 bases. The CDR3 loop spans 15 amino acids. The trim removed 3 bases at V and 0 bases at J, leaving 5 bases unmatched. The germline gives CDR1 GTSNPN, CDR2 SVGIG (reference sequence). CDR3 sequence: CAWRSRTGSGNTIYF. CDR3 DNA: TGTGCCTGGAGATCCCGGACAGGCTCTGGAAACACCATATATTTT.